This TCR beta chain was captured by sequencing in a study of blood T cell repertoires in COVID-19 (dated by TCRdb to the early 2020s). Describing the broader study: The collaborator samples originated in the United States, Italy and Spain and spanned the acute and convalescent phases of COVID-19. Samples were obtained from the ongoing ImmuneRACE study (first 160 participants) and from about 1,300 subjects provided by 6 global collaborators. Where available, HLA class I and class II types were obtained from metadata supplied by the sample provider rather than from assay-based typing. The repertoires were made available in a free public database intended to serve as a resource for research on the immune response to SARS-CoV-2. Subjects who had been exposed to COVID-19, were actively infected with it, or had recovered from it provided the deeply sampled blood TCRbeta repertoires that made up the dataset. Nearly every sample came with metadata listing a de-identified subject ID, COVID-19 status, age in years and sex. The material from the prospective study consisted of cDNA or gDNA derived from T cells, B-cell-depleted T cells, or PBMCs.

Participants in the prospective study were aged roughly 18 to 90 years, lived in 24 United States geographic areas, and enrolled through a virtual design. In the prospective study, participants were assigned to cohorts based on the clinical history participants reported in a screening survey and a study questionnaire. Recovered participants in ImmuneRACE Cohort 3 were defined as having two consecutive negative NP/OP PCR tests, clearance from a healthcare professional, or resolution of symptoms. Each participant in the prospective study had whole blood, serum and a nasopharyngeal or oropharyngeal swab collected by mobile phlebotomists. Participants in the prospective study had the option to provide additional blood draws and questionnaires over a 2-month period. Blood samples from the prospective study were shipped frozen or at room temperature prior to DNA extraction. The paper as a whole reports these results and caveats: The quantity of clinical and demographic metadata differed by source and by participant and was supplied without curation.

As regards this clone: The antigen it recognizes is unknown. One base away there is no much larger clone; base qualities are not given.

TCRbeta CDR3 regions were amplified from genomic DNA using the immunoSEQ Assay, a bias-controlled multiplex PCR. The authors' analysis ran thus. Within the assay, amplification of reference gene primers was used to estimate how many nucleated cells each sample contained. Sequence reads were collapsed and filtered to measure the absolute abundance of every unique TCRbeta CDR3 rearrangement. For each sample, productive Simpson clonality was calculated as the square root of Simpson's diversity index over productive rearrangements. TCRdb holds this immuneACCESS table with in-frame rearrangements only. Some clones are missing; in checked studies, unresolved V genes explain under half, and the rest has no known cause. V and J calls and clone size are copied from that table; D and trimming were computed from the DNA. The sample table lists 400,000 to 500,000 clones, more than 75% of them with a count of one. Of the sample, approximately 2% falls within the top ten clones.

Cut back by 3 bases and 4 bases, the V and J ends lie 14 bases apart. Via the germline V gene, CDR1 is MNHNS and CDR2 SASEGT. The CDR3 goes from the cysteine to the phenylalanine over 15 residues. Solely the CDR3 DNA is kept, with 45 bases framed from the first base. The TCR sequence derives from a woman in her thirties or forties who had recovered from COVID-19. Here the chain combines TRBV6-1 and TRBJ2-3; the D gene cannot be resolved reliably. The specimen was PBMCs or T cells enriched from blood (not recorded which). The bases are TGTGCCAGCAGTGATACGCGTCCCCAGGCAGATACGCAGTATTTT. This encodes CASSDTRPQADTQYF.